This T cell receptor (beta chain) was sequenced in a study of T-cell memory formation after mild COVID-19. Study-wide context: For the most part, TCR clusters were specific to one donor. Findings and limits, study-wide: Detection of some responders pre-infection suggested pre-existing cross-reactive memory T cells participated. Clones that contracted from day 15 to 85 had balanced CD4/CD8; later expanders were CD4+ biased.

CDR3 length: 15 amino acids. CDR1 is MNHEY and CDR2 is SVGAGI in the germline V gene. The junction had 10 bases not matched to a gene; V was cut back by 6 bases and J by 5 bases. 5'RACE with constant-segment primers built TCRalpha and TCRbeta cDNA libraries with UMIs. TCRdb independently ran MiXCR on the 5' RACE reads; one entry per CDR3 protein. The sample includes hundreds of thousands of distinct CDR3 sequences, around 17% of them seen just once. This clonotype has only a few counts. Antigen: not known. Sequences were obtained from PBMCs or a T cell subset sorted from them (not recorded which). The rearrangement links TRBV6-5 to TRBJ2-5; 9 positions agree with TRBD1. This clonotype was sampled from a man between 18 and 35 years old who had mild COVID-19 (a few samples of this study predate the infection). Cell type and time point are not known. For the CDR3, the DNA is TGTGCCAGCAGCCCGATACAGGGGGCGCAGGAGACCCAGTACTTC. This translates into CASSPIQGAQETQYF.